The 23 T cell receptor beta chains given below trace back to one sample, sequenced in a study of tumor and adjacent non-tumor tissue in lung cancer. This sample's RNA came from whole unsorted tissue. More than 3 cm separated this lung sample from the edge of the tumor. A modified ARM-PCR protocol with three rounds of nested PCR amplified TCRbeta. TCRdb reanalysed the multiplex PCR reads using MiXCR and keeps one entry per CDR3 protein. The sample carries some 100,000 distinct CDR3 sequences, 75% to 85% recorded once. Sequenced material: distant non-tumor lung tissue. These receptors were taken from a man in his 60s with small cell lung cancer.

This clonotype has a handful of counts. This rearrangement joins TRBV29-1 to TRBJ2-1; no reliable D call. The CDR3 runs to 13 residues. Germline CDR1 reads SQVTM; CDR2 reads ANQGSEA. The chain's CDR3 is CNARSSSYNEQFF. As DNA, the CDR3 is TGCAACGCCCGATCGAGTTCCTACAATGAGCAGTTCTTC.

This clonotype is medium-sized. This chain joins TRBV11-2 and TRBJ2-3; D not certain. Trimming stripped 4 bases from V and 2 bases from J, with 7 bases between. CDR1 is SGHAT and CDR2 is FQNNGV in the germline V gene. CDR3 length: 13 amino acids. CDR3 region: CASSYRTTDTQYF. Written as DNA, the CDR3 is TGTGCCAGCAGCTACCGAACCACAGATACGCAGTATTTT.

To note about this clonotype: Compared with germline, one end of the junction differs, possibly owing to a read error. The chain's CDR3 is CASSLVTAYNEQFF. CDR3 coding DNA: TGTGCGAGCAGCTTAGTCACAGCGTACAATGAGCAGTTCTTC. This chain connects TRBV11-2 to TRBJ2-1; D unresolved. Per germline, CDR1 SGHAT and CDR2 FQNNGV. The CDR3 loop spans 14 amino acids.

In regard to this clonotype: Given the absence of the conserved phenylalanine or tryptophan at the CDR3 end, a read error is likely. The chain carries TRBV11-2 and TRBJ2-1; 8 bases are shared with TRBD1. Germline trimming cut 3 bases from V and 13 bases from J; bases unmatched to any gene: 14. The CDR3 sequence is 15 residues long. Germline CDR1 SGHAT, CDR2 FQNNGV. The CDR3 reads CASSFGGQGRKDQFS. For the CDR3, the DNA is TGTGCCAGCAGCTTTGGAGGACAGGGTCGGAAGGACCAGTTCTCC.

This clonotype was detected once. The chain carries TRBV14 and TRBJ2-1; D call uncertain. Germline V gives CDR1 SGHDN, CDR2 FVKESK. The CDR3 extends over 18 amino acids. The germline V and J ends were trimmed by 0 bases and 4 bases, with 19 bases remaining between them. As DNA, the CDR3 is TGTGCCAGCAGCCAAGATATCGTCCCGGGCAAACAATACAATGAGCAGTTCTTC. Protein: CASSQDIVPGKQYNEQFF.

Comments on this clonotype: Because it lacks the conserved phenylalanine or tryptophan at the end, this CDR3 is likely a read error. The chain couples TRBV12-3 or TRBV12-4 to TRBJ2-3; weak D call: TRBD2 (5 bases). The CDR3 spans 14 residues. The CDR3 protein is CTSSSRGYTDTQYI. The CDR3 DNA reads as TGTACCAGCAGTTCTCGGGGATACACAGATACGCAGTATATT.

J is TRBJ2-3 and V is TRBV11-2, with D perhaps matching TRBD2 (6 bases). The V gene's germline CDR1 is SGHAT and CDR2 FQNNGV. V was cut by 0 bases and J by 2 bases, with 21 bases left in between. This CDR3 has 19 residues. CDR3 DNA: TGTGCCAGCAGCTTAGACTCATCGACCGGGGAGGCCTACACAGATACGCAGTATTTT. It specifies CASSLDSSTGEAYTDTQYF.

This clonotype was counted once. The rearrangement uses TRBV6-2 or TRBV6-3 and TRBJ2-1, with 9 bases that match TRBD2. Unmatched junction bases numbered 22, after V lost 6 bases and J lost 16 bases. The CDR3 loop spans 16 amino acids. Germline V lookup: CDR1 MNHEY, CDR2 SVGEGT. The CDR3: CASSLRAGGSYNDHFF. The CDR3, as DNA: TGTGCCAGCAGCCTCCGAGCGGGAGGTTCCTACAATGATCACTTCTTC.

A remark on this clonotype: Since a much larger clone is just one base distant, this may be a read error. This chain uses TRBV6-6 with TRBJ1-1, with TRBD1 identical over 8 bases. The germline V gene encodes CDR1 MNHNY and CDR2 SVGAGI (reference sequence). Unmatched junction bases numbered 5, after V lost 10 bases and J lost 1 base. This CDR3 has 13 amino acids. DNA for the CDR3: TGTGCCAACAGGGGGACAGAGAACACTGAAGCTTTCTTT. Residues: CANRGTENTEAFF.

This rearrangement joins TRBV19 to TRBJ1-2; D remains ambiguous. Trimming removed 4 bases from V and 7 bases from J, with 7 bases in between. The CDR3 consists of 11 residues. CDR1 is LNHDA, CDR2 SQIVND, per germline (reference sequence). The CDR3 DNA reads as TGTGCCAGTAGTACCGGATTTGGCTACACCTTC. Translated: CASSTGFGYTF.

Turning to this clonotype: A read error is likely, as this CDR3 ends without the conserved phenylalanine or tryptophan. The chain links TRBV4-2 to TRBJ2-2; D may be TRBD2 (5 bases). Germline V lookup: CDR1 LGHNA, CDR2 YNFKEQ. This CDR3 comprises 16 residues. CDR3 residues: CASNQDLRASTGELFS. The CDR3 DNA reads TGTGCCAGCAACCAAGATCTGAGGGCCAGCACTGGGGAGCTGTTTTCT.

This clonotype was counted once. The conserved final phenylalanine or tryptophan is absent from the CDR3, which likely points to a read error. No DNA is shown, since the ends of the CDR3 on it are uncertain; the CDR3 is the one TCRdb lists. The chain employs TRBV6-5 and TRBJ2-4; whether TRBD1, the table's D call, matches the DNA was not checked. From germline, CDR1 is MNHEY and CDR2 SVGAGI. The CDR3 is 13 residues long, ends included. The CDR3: CASSYGTLESPLL.

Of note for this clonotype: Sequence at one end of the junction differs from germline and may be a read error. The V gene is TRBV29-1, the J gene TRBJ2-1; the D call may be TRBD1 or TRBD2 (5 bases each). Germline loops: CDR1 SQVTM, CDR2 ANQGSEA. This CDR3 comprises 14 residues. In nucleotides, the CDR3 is TGCAGCGTTGAACCCCGGGACGCCCCCGGTGAGCACTTCTTC. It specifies CSVEPRDAPGEHFF.

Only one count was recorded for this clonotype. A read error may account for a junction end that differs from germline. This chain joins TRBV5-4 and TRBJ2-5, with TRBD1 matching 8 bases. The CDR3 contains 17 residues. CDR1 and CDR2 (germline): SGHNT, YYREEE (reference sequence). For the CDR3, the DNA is TGTGCCAGCAGCTTGGCTTCGGGACAGGTGGCGGCAGAGACCCAGTACTTT. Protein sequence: CASSLASGQVAAETQYF.

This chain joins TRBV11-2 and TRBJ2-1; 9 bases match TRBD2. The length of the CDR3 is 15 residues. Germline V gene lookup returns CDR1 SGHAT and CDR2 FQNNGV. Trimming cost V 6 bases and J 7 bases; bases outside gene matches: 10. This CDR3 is CASSRGVAGANEQFF. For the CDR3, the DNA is TGTGCCAGCAGTCGAGGAGTAGCGGGGGCTAATGAGCAGTTCTTC.

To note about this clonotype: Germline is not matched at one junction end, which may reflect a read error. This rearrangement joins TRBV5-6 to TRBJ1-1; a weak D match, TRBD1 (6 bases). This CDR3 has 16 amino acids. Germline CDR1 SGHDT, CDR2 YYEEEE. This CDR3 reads CASRLASRTANTEAFF. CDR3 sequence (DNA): TGTGCCAGCAGATTGGCTTCCAGGACAGCGAACACTGAAGCTTTCTTT.

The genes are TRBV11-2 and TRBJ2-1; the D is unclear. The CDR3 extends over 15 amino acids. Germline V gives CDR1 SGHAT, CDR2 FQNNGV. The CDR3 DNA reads TGTATCAGCAGCACCTCTAAGAGGAACTACCATGGGCAGTTCTTC. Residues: CISSTSKRNYHGQFF.

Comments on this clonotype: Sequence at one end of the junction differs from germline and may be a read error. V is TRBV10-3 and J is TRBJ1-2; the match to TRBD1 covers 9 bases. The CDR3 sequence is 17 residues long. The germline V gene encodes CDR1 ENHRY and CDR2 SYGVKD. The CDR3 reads CAISESGTGRTVYGYIF. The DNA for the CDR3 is TGTGCCATCAGTGAGTCGGGGACAGGGAGGACCGTCTATGGCTACATCTTC.

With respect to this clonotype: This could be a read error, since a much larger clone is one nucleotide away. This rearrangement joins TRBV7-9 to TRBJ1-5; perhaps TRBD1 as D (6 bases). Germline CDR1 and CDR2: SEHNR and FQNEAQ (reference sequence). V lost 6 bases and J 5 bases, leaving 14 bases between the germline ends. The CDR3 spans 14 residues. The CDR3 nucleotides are TGTGCCAGCAGGAAACAGGGTAGAGATCAGCCCCAGCATTTT. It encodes CASRKQGRDQPQHF. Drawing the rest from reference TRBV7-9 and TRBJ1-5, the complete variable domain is DTGVSQNPRHKITKRGQNVTFRCDPISEHNRLYWYRQTLGQGPEFLTYFQNEAQLEKSRLLSDRFSAERPKGSFSTLEIQRTEQGDSAMYLCASRKQGRDQPQHFGDGTRLSIL.

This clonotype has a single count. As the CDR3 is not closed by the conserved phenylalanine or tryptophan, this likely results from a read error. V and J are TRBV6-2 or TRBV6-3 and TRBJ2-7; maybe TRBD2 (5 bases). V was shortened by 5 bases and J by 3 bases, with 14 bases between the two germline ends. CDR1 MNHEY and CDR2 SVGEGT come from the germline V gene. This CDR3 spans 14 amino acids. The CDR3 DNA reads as TGTGCCAGCAGTCGACTAACGGGAAACTACGAGCAGTACTCC. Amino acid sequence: CASSRLTGNYEQYS.

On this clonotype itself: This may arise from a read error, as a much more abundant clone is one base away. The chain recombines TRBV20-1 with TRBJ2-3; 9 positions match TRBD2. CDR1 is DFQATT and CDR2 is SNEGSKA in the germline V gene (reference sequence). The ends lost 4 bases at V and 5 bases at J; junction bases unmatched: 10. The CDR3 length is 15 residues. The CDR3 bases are TGCAGTGCTATAATAGCGGGGGAAGGGGGAGATACGCAGTATTTT. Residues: CSAIIAGEGGDTQYF.

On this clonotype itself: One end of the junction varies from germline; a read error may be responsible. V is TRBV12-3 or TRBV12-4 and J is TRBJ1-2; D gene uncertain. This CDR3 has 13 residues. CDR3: CACSLRVNYGYTF. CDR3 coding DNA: TGTGCCTGCAGTCTACGGGTGAATTATGGGTACACCTTC.

CDR3 sequence reads: CASSLGGSTDIQYF. DNA for the CDR3: TGTGCCAGCAGCTTGGGCGGGAGCACAGATATACAGTATTTT. The chain uses TRBV5-4 and TRBJ2-3, with 7 bases identical to TRBD2. The CDR3 runs to 14 residues. Germline CDR1 is SGHNT and CDR2 is YYREEE (reference sequence). The V and J ends lost 0 bases and 12 bases, in that order; junction bases with no gene match: 10. The variable domain in full, completed from reference TRBV5-4 and TRBJ2-3, reads ETGVTQSPTHLIKTRGQQVTLRCSSQSGHNTVSWYQQALGQGPQFIFQYYREEENGRGNFPPRFSGLQFPNYSSELNVNALELDDSALYLCASSLGGSTDIQYFGPGTRLTVL.